This T cell receptor beta chain was profiled in a study of control samples from healthy donors and cancer patients. Method: immunoSEQ multiplex PCR; TCRdb's copy keeps in-frame clones and lacks some. Of around 68,000 clones listed, nearly 85% are singletons. Source material: blood. This sequence was found in a man aged 55-75 years in good health.

CDR3 nucleotide sequence: TGTGCCAGCAGCTCACAGGGGGCAGGGGCCAACGTCCTGACTTTC. It is translated as CASSSQGAGANVLTF. The chain carries TRBV11-2 and TRBJ2-6; TRBD1 matches 9 bases. CDR3 length equals 15 residues. V lost 4 bases, J lost 4 bases, and 2 bases stayed unmatched. The V gene's germline CDR1 is SGHAT and CDR2 FQNNGV.